The rows below give T cell receptor beta chains drawn from one sample of a study of blood T cell repertoires in COVID-19. Assay used: immunoSEQ multiplex PCR; TCRdb lists only in-frame clones, some missing. The data show roughly 190,000 clones, roughly 81% seen once. Sequenced material: peripheral blood. These receptors were obtained from a woman in her seventies with active or convalescent COVID-19. CDR3s include the opening cysteine and the closing phenylalanine or tryptophan. D genes are given only for firm matches. Rows give clone size only sometimes, using once, few, many, or a class for an expanded clone.

j_call clone_size v_call d_call cdr3_aa cdr3_nt
TRBJ2-7 - TRBV10-2 TRBD2 CASSDSGRVPRF TGCGCCAGCAGTGACTCGGGGAGGGTTCCCCGGTTC
TRBJ2-1 - TRBV7-6 TRBD2 CASSLGGLAGGVYEQFF TGTGCCAGCAGCTTAGGTGGACTAGCGGGAGGGGTGTATGAGCAGTTCTTC
TRBJ2-1 - TRBV19 TRBD2 CASSTTWARLAGGINEQFF TGTGCCAGTAGTACGACTTGGGCCCGACTAGCGGGAGGGATAAATGAGCAGTTCTTC
TRBJ2-3 - TRBV19 TRBD1 CASSIPGQPSTDTQYF TGTGCCAGTAGTATCCCGGGACAGCCTAGCACAGATACGCAGTATTTT
TRBJ2-2 - TRBV14 - CASSQAGAGELFF TGTGCCAGCAGCCAAGCAGGGGCCGGGGAGCTGTTTTTT
TRBJ1-2 - TRBV5-1 - CASKTGNFGYTF TGCGCCAGCAAAACAGGGAATTTTGGCTACACCTTC
TRBJ2-5 - TRBV28 TRBD2 CASSRAGGSETQYF TGTGCCAGCAGTCGTGCGGGGGGGAGCGAGACCCAGTACTTC
TRBJ2-5 - TRBV9 TRBD2 CASSAPAGGGETQYF TGTGCCAGCAGCGCTCCAGCGGGAGGCGGAGAGACCCAGTACTTC
TRBJ1-1 few TRBV28 - CASSPPGEEAFF TGTGCCAGCAGCCCACCGGGGGAAGAAGCTTTCTTT
TRBJ1-6 once TRBV5-1 - CASSLAGGRYNSPLHF TGCGCCAGCAGCTTGGCTGGGGGGAGGTATAATTCACCCCTCCACTTT
TRBJ2-7 - TRBV7-9 TRBD2 CASSLGLAGSPQSYEQYF TGTGCCAGCAGCTTAGGGCTAGCGGGATCCCCCCAAAGCTACGAGCAGTACTTC
TRBJ2-2 - TRBV12-5 TRBD1 CASGQGAGELFF TGTGCTAGTGGCCAGGGGGCCGGGGAGCTGTTTTTT
TRBJ2-1 - TRBV29-1 TRBD2 CSGHGKREGLNEQFF TGCAGCGGACACGGGAAGCGGGAGGGCCTCAATGAGCAGTTCTTC
TRBJ2-1 - TRBV5-5 - CASSPRPTTYNEQFF TGTGCCAGCAGCCCCAGGCCTACCACCTACAATGAGCAGTTCTTC
TRBJ2-2 few TRBV19 TRBD2 CASTARTSGRVNTGELFF TGTGCCAGTACGGCAAGGACTAGCGGGAGGGTGAACACCGGGGAGCTGTTTTTT
TRBJ1-1 - TRBV5-5 TRBD1 CASSLVWDRGFKAEAFF TGTGCCAGCAGCTTGGTTTGGGACAGGGGTTTTAAGGCTGAAGCTTTCTTT
TRBJ1-5 - TRBV19 TRBD1 CASSWGQVLNQPQHF TGTGCCAGTAGTTGGGGACAGGTCCTCAATCAGCCCCAGCATTTT
TRBJ1-2 - TRBV5-6 - CASSLGGNYGYTF TGTGCCAGCAGCTTAGGAGGGAACTATGGCTACACCTTC
TRBJ1-1 - TRBV6-5 - CASSYEHNTEAFF TGTGCCAGCAGTTACGAACATAACACTGAAGCTTTCTTT
TRBJ2-2 - TRBV15 TRBD1 CATSRGGTGGFTGELFF TGTGCCACCAGCAGAGGTGGGACAGGGGGCTTCACCGGGGAGCTGTTTTTT
TRBJ2-1 - TRBV2 - CASSEVPGVKFF TGTGCCAGCAGTGAAGTACCGGGAGTCAAGTTCTTC
TRBJ2-5 - TRBV7-8 TRBD2 CASTLAVAGGGISAETQYF TGTGCCAGCACCCTAGCCGTAGCGGGAGGTGGGATCTCGGCGGAGACCCAGTACTTC
TRBJ2-2 - TRBV6-6 TRBD2 CASSSPGTSPTGELFF TGTGCCAGCAGTTCCCCCGGGACTAGTCCCACCGGGGAGCTGTTTTTT
TRBJ1-5 - TRBV28 TRBD1 CASRQGEYQPQHF TGTGCCAGCAGACAGGGGGAGTATCAGCCCCAGCATTTT
TRBJ2-7 - TRBV18 - CASSPISGPYEQYF TGTGCCAGCTCACCAATCAGCGGTCCTTACGAGCAGTACTTC
TRBJ2-5 - TRBV28 TRBD1 CASSSDREETQYF TGTGCCAGCAGTTCCGACAGGGAGGAGACCCAGTACTTC
TRBJ2-7 - TRBV9 - CASSIRKAAGTYEQYF TGTGCCAGCAGCATACGAAAGGCCGCCGGGACCTACGAGCAGTACTTC
TRBJ2-2 - TRBV7-3 - CASRPGGARNTGELFF TGTGCCAGCCGCCCCGGTGGGGCCCGGAACACCGGGGAGCTGTTTTTT
TRBJ2-7 - TRBV6-5 TRBD2 CASRRTSGQPYEQYF TGTGCCAGCAGACGTACTAGCGGGCAGCCCTACGAGCAGTACTTC
TRBJ2-3 - TRBV25-1 TRBD1 CASKVQGAGDTQYF TGTGCCAGCAAGGTCCAGGGGGCAGGGGATACGCAGTATTTT
TRBJ2-1 - TRBV3-1/TRBV3-2 TRBD1 CASSQADRGGIGEQFF TGTGCCAGCAGCCAAGCCGACAGGGGCGGAATCGGTGAGCAGTTCTTC
TRBJ2-1 few TRBV7-9 TRBD2 CASSHTGLAGEDEQFF TGTGCCAGCAGCCACACCGGGCTAGCGGGAGAAGATGAGCAGTTCTTC
TRBJ1-2 - TRBV28 - CASSLLSRTVLYGYTF TGTGCCAGCAGTTTGCTTTCCCGGACAGTCCTCTATGGCTACACCTTC
TRBJ2-1 - TRBV27 TRBD2 CASSSLAGGEYNEQFF TGTGCCAGCAGTTCACTAGCGGGAGGCGAATACAATGAGCAGTTCTTC
TRBJ2-1 - TRBV6-2/TRBV6-3 - CASSYWRDGDEQFF TGTGCCAGCAGTTACTGGAGGGATGGAGATGAGCAGTTCTTC
TRBJ2-7 - TRBV13 TRBD1 CASSLEENRGDEQYF TGTGCCAGCAGCTTAGAGGAAAACAGGGGAGACGAGCAGTACTTC
TRBJ1-5 - TRBV5-6 - CASSLGGDIQPQHF TGTGCCAGCAGCTTGGGAGGGGACATACAGCCCCAGCATTTT
TRBJ1-2 - TRBV7-3 - CASSLFGGGRGYTF TGTGCCAGCAGCTTATTTGGGGGAGGAAGGGGCTACACCTTC
TRBJ1-1 once TRBV19 - CASSLGGLIDTEAFF TGTGCCAGTAGTTTGGGAGGGCTCATCGACACTGAAGCTTTCTTT
TRBJ2-1 - TRBV6-9 TRBD2 CASTYIAGVDEQFF TGTGCCAGCACGTACATAGCGGGAGTGGATGAGCAGTTCTTC
TRBJ2-7 - TRBV9 - CASSVDSGLYEQYF TGTGCCAGCAGCGTCGACTCAGGGCTTTACGAGCAGTACTTC
TRBJ2-3 - TRBV28 - CASSLTDTQYF TGTGCCAGCAGTCTCACAGATACGCAGTATTTT
TRBJ1-5 few TRBV28 TRBD1 CASSTQGKPQHF TGTGCCAGCAGTACACAGGGGAAGCCCCAGCATTTT
TRBJ1-1 - TRBV5-5 TRBD1 CASSFYDRDNTEAFF TGTGCCAGCAGCTTTTACGACAGGGATAACACTGAAGCTTTCTTT
TRBJ1-1 - TRBV4-1 - CASSPAQGNTEAFF TGCGCCAGCAGTCCGGCGCAGGGGAACACTGAAGCTTTCTTT
TRBJ2-5 - TRBV18 - CASSRNSGSAQETQYF TGTGCCAGCTCACGAAACTCAGGGTCTGCCCAAGAGACCCAGTACTTC
TRBJ1-2 - TRBV28 - CASSLSNGYGYTF TGTGCCAGCAGTTTATCCAACGGCTATGGCTACACCTTC
TRBJ2-4 once TRBV3-1/TRBV3-2 - CASSGDISVAKNIQYF TGTGCCAGCAGCGGGGACATCTCCGTAGCCAAAAACATTCAGTACTTC
TRBJ2-7 - TRBV9 - CASSVQGWTYEQYF TGTGCCAGCAGCGTACAAGGGTGGACTTACGAGCAGTACTTC
TRBJ1-3 - TRBV10-2 - CASKQGGNTIYF TGCGCCAGCAAGCAGGGTGGAAACACCATATATTTT
TRBJ2-1 - TRBV5-5 TRBD1 CACHTRTGERNEQFF TGTGCCTGCCATACTAGGACAGGGGAGCGAAATGAGCAGTTCTTC
TRBJ2-1 - TRBV27 TRBD2 CASSLVASGSGEQFF TGTGCCAGCAGTTTGGTGGCTAGCGGGAGTGGCGAGCAGTTCTTC
TRBJ1-1 - TRBV9 TRBD1 CASSKTGATEAFF TGTGCCAGCAGCAAAACAGGGGCGACTGAAGCTTTCTTT
TRBJ2-1 - TRBV7-9 TRBD2 CASSLTASGYNEQFF TGTGCCAGCAGCTTAACGGCTAGCGGATACAATGAGCAGTTCTTC
TRBJ1-5 - TRBV19 TRBD1 CASADREVAYSNQPQHF TGTGCCAGTGCGGACAGGGAGGTGGCTTATAGCAATCAGCCCCAGCATTTT
TRBJ2-3 - TRBV10-3 - CAVRTVPDTQYF TGTGCCGTCCGGACTGTGCCAGATACGCAGTATTTT
TRBJ2-2 - TRBV7-9 TRBD2 CASSLAAGGSFTGELFF TGTGCCAGCAGCTTAGCAGCGGGAGGGTCCTTCACCGGGGAGCTGTTTTTT
TRBJ1-4 - TRBV7-8 TRBD1 CASSLDGTGGGEKLFF TGTGCCAGCAGCTTAGATGGGACAGGGGGTGGTGAAAAACTGTTTTTT
TRBJ2-3 - TRBV28 - CASSKGSGRVDTQYF TGTGCCAGCAGTAAAGGTAGCGGAAGGGTAGATACGCAGTATTTT
TRBJ1-2 - TRBV28 TRBD1 CASSFGQGSYGYTF TGTGCCAGCAGTTTTGGACAGGGGTCCTATGGCTACACCTTC